The next 25 T cell receptor beta chains were all read from a single sample in a study of identical twins. TCRdb itself ran the 5' RACE reads through MiXCR, one entry per CDR3 protein. This sample has over 600,000 distinct CDR3 sequences, with about 20% found just once. These data are also associated with another study on T cells expressing NK-cell markers.

The sequenced sample consisted of PBMCs. These receptor sequences come from a woman aged 18-35 years in good health.

The chain uses TRBV9 and TRBJ2-3; 12 bases agree with TRBD2. Germline V gives CDR1 SGDLS, CDR2 YYNGEE. With V trimmed by 4 bases and J by 2 bases, 2 bases remained unmatched. This CDR3 is 15 amino acids long. The CDR3 DNA reads as TGTGCCAGCAGCCTAGCGGGGGGGGACACAGATACGCAGTATTTT. The encoded protein is CASSLAGGDTDTQYF. Together with reference TRBV9 and TRBJ2-3, the CDR3 gives the full variable domain: DSGVTQTPKHLITATGQRVTLRCSPRSGDLSVYWYQQSLDQGLQFLIQYYNGEERAKGNILERFSAQQFPDLHSELNLSSLELGDSALYFCASSLAGGDTDTQYFGPGTRLTVL.

This clonotype turned up a few times. The rearrangement links TRBV6-1 to TRBJ2-2, with D tentatively TRBD1 (5 bases). Germline-derived CDR1 and CDR2 are MNHNS and SASEGT. The CDR3 loop spans 15 amino acids. Trimming pared 7 bases from V and 3 bases from J, leaving 15 bases between. CDR3 bases: TGTGCCAGCACCGACTCGTCCAGGGACACCGGGGAGCTGTTTTTT. It is translated as CASTDSSRDTGELFF.

This clonotype was observed a handful of times. The V and J genes are TRBV9 and TRBJ2-3; a weak D match, TRBD2 (6 bases). Per the germline V gene, CDR1 is SGDLS and CDR2 is YYNGEE. This CDR3 has 14 residues. The germline V and J ends were trimmed by 3 bases and 6 bases, with 14 bases remaining between them. CDR3 protein: CASSGTGGYDTQYF. The CDR3 DNA reads as TGTGCCAGCAGCGGGACTGGGGGGTATGATACGCAGTATTTT.

The chain couples TRBV12-3 or TRBV12-4 to TRBJ2-3; 8 nucleotides agree with TRBD2. The CDR3 consists of 14 residues. After removal of 6 bases from V and 5 bases from J, the junction contained 7 bases not matched to a gene. The CDR3 region has the DNA TGTGCCAGCAGCCCTGCGGGGGGCAAAGATACGCAGTATTTT. Its translation is CASSPAGGKDTQYF.

This clonotype was detected only a few times. The chain couples TRBV15 to TRBJ1-1; TRBD1 aligns across 8 bases. The CDR3 length is 14 residues. Germline V lookup: CDR1 LNHNV, CDR2 YYDKDF (reference sequence). Germline trimming cut 4 bases from V and 4 bases from J; bases unmatched to any gene: 5. CDR3 nucleotides: TGTGCCACCAGCATCGGACAGGGCCGCACTGAAGCTTTCTTT. Its protein is CATSIGQGRTEAFF.

The rearrangement joins TRBV4-2 to TRBJ1-1; D is undetermined. The CDR3 is 13 amino acids. The germline V and J ends were trimmed by 4 bases and 5 bases, with 11 bases remaining between them. Germline lookup yields CDR1 LGHNA and CDR2 YNFKEQ. DNA for the CDR3: TGTGCCAGCAGCCCACAACAGAGTACTGAAGCTTTCTTT. Protein sequence: CASSPQQSTEAFF.

This clonotype was counted between two and nine times. The chain carries TRBV20-1 and TRBJ2-5; TRBD2 agrees at 8 bases. The V gene's germline CDR1 is DFQATT and CDR2 SNEGSKA (reference sequence). The CDR3 has 14 residues. The V gene end was trimmed by 7 bases and the J gene end by 5 bases; junction bases not matched to a gene: 12. CDR3 in amino acids: CSGMRRGGLETQYF. The CDR3 DNA reads TGCAGTGGTATGCGACGGGGGGGCCTTGAGACCCAGTACTTC.

CDR3 loop: CASSLSSGPYNEQFF. Written as DNA, the CDR3 is TGTGCCAGCAGTTTAAGTTCGGGGCCTTACAATGAGCAGTTCTTC. This chain connects TRBV12-3 or TRBV12-4 to TRBJ2-1; D might be TRBD1 or TRBD2, each matching 5 bases. V dropped 2 bases and J dropped 4 bases, with 12 bases sitting between them. There are 15 residues in the CDR3.

This clonotype has a handful of counts. The chain's CDR3 is CASSPGGRTNTGELFF. The CDR3 DNA reads as TGTGCCAGCAGTCCCGGGGGGAGGACGAACACCGGGGAGCTGTTTTTT. The rearrangement links TRBV12-3 or TRBV12-4 to TRBJ2-2; 7 bases agree with TRBD2. V dropped 5 bases and J dropped 0; count of bases not matched to a gene: 6. This CDR3 is built from 16 residues.

The chain recombines TRBV20-1 with TRBJ2-1; weak D call: TRBD1 (6 bases). V was trimmed by 3 bases and J by 2 bases, leaving 14 bases between them. This CDR3 spans 15 amino acids. CDR1 and CDR2 (germline): DFQATT, SNEGSKA (reference sequence). The CDR3 protein is CSASPHRAPYNEQFF. The CDR3 region has the DNA TGCAGTGCTAGTCCCCACAGGGCACCCTACAATGAGCAGTTCTTC.

This clonotype was observed at least ten times. The chain recombines TRBV12-5 with TRBJ2-1, with 8 bases aligning to TRBD2. The CDR3 is 18 residues long. Trimming cost V 0 bases and J 0 bases; bases outside gene matches: 7. Germline CDR1 reads LGHNT; CDR2 reads FRNRAP. CDR3 bases: TGTGCTAGTGGTTTGGTTCCGGACGGGACTAGCTCCTACAATGAGCAGTTCTTC. Translation: CASGLVPDGTSSYNEQFF.

The table lists this clonotype with a few counts. This sequence joins TRBV12-3 or TRBV12-4 and TRBJ2-5; TRBD2 matches 10 bases. The CDR3 is 16 amino acids. V trimming: 5 bases; J trimming: 4 bases; junction bases outside the gene matches: 10. DNA for the CDR3: TGTGCCAGCAGTCGGACTAGCGGAACCTCCAGAGAGACCCAGTACTTC. Translating gives CASSRTSGTSRETQYF.

This clonotype was found many times. V gene TRBV9 combines with J gene TRBJ2-3, with D uncertain. Germline loops: CDR1 SGDLS, CDR2 YYNGEE. This CDR3 spans 14 amino acids. The V end was cut by 0 bases, the J end by 4 bases, with 9 bases between. The CDR3 loop reads CASSVESPADTQYF. The DNA for the CDR3 is TGTGCCAGCAGCGTAGAGTCCCCCGCAGATACGCAGTATTTT. Full variable domain (outside the CDR3, taken from reference TRBV9 and TRBJ2-3): DSGVTQTPKHLITATGQRVTLRCSPRSGDLSVYWYQQSLDQGLQFLIQYYNGEERAKGNILERFSAQQFPDLHSELNLSSLELGDSALYFCASSVESPADTQYFGPGTRLTVL.

This chain connects TRBV5-1 to TRBJ2-7; TRBD2 matches 14 bases. V dropped 5 bases and J dropped 3; count of bases not matched to a gene: 25. Germline V lookup: CDR1 SGHRS, CDR2 YFSETQ. This CDR3 has 22 amino acids. The CDR3 is CASSRGQGSRLGTSGRDYEQYF. The CDR3 region has the DNA TGCGCCAGCAGTAGGGGACAGGGGTCGCGCCTTGGGACTAGCGGGAGAGACTACGAGCAGTACTTC.

V is TRBV12-3 or TRBV12-4 and J is TRBJ2-3, with a tentative D call TRBD1 (5 bases). Trimming pared 1 base from V and 9 bases from J, leaving 14 bases between. The CDR3 contains 14 residues. CDR3 DNA sequence: TGTGCCAGCAGTTTAGGGGGCCCCTACCCAACGCAGTATTTT. This translates into CASSLGGPYPTQYF.

The rearrangement links TRBV11-2 to TRBJ2-7, with TRBD1 matching 8 bases. Germline CDR1 reads SGHAT; CDR2 reads FQNNGV. Trimming at V came to 5 bases and at J to 2 bases, leaving 5 bases not matched to a gene. CDR3 length: 14 residues. CDR3 sequence reads: CASSTWTGTYEQYF. CDR3 nucleotides: TGTGCCAGCAGCACCTGGACAGGGACCTACGAGCAGTACTTC.

V is TRBV4-3 and J is TRBJ1-1; a possible D gene is TRBD1 (6 bases). Trimming left V 6 bases short and J 11 bases short, with 28 bases between. This CDR3 spans 16 amino acids. Germline CDR1 and CDR2: LGHNA and YSLEER. The CDR3 loop reads CASSQFSWRQGGLAFF. The CDR3, as DNA: TGCGCCAGCAGTCAGTTCTCCTGGCGCCAAGGGGGGCTCGCTTTCTTT.

This clonotype has just a few counts. V usage is TRBV4-3 and J usage is TRBJ2-1; TRBD1 might be the D (5 bases). The CDR3 spans 15 residues. The ends were cut back, 1 base at V and 5 bases at J, with 12 bases in the middle. Per germline, CDR1 LGHNA and CDR2 YSLEER. The CDR3 reads CASSQGVRGNNEQFF. The DNA of the CDR3 is TGCGCCAGCAGCCAAGGCGTTAGGGGAAACAATGAGCAGTTCTTC.

In its sample, this clonotype was seen a few times. The gene calls are TRBV5-1 and TRBJ1-5; D unclear. Trimming stripped 0 bases from V and 3 bases from J, with 7 bases between. The CDR3 is made up of 14 amino acids. Germline V gives CDR1 SGHRS, CDR2 YFSETQ. In nucleotides, the CDR3 is TGCGCCAGCAGCTTGGTTGGCCCCAATCAGCCCCAGCATTTT. It encodes CASSLVGPNQPQHF.

This clonotype was counted ten times or more. This chain links TRBV9 with TRBJ1-1; no firm D call. CDR3 length: 15 residues. V lost 4 bases and J lost 0, with 13 bases in between. Germline assignment: CDR1 SGDLS and CDR2 YYNGEE. The CDR3 protein is CASSPQAQMNTEAFF. The CDR3 DNA reads as TGTGCCAGCAGCCCCCAGGCCCAAATGAACACTGAAGCTTTCTTT. Using reference TRBV9 and TRBJ1-1 for the parts outside the CDR3, the full variable domain is DSGVTQTPKHLITATGQRVTLRCSPRSGDLSVYWYQQSLDQGLQFLIQYYNGEERAKGNILERFSAQQFPDLHSELNLSSLELGDSALYFCASSPQAQMNTEAFFGQGTRLTVV.

In this sample, this clonotype turned up many times. The CDR3 DNA follows: TGTGCCAGCAGCGGAGGTGGGCAGGGCCCCCGCCCCGGGGAGCTGTTTTTT. Translation gives CASSGGGQGPRPGELFF. The chain recombines TRBV9 with TRBJ2-2; the D gene is possibly TRBD1 (5 bases). The germline V gene has CDR1 SGDLS and CDR2 YYNGEE. This CDR3 has 17 residues. With 3 bases removed from V and 6 bases from J, the gap between germline ends came to 21 bases.

This clonotype was picked up many times. This sequence joins TRBV5-1 and TRBJ2-1, with TRBD2 matching over 12 bases. J gave up 9 bases and V 6 bases, and 7 bases lay outside the gene matches. This CDR3 is built from 14 residues. The V gene's germline CDR1 is SGHRS and CDR2 YFSETQ. In DNA form, the CDR3 reads TGCGCCAGCAACAGACTAGCGGGGGACCTTGAGCAGTTCTTC. It encodes CASNRLAGDLEQFF.

This clonotype appeared a few times. The chain combines TRBV20-1 with TRBJ2-3; 7 positions match TRBD2. This CDR3 comprises 15 residues. Losses at the gene ends were 2 bases for V and 4 bases for J; bases not matched to a gene: 9. Germline CDR1 and CDR2: DFQATT and SNEGSKA (reference sequence). The DNA for the CDR3 is TGCAGTGCTAGACCTAGCGGAGATGGGCCAGATACGCAGTATTTT. Its translation: CSARPSGDGPDTQYF.

This clonotype was seen more than once but under ten times. The chain carries TRBV20-1 and TRBJ1-2; the D gene is possibly TRBD1 (5 bases). Deletions cut 5 bases from V and 8 bases from J, with 27 bases between. The CDR3 loop spans 16 amino acids. Germline loops: CDR1 DFQATT, CDR2 SNEGSKA (reference sequence). The CDR3 bases are TGCAGTGCTCGAAAGATGGCCGGGGGAGGTTTCGTCGGCTACACCTTC. Its protein is CSARKMAGGGFVGYTF.

The CDR3 DNA is TGTGCCAGCAGCCGAAACTGGGCTAGCGGGAGATCCTACGAGCAGTACTTC. Its translation is CASSRNWASGRSYEQYF. This rearrangement joins TRBV11-2 to TRBJ2-7; 10 bases match TRBD2. V trimming: 5 bases; J trimming: 1 base; junction bases outside the gene matches: 11. Per the germline V gene, CDR1 is SGHAT and CDR2 is FQNNGV. The CDR3 has 17 amino acids.